This T cell receptor (beta chain) was obtained from a study of cytomegalovirus exposure and HLA in healthy donors. Study summary: Caucasian-associated ancestry cluster membership applied to about four fifths of over 350 genotyped donors.

This clone has just one count. The PCR was carried out with 60 Vbeta primers and 13 Jbeta primers. Only in-frame clones appear in the TCRdb table, and some are missing; sequencing was by immunoSEQ multiplex PCR. The table includes 140,000 to 150,000 clones, around three quarters detected once. V was pared by 1 base and J by 11 bases, with 11 bases of the junction left unmatched. This CDR3 spans 14 amino acids. The germline V gene has CDR1 SGHDT and CDR2 YYEEEE. This receptor was obtained from a man aged 40-50 years in good health and CMV-seronegative. This chain connects TRBV5-6 to TRBJ1-1; 7 bases are a match to TRBD1. Sequencing used PBMCs. CDR3 DNA: TGTGCCAGCAGCTTGAAGGGGGCGGGCCGGGGGGCTTTCTTT. Translating gives CASSLKGAGRGAFF.